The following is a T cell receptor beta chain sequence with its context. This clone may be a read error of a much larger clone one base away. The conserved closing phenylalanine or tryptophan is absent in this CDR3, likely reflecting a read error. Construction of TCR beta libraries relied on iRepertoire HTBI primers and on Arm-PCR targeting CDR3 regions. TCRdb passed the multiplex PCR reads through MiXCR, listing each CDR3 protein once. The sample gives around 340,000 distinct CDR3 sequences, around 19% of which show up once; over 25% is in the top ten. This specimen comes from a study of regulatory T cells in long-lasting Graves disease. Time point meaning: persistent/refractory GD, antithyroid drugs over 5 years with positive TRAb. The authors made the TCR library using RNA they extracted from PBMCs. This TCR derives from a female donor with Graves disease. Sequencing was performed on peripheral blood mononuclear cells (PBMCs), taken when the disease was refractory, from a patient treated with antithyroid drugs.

This CDR3 is CASSTPGQAQSEQYL. CDR3 nucleotide sequence: TGTGCCAGCAGTACCCCGGGACAGGCGCAAAGCGAGCAGTACCTC. This sequence joins TRBV6-1 and TRBJ2-7, with 8 nucleotides matching TRBD1. V was pared by 5 bases and J by 6 bases, with 12 bases of the junction left unmatched. The germline V gene encodes CDR1 MNHNS and CDR2 SASEGT. The CDR3 sequence is 15 residues long.